This is a list of T cell receptor gamma chains from one sample in a study of Vδ1+ human thymocytes. TCRdb re-called the multiplex PCR reads via CATT. The sample consists of tens of thousands of gamma-chain clones, approximately 14% of them appearing once. Sequencing was carried out using Vdelta1+ gamma-delta thymocytes from the thymus. The source is a child less than two years old who had congenital heart surgery. Each CDR3 is given with its conserved first and last residue. Each record gives: clone size, V gene, J gene, CDR3 DNA, CDR3 protein. Size is omitted from some rows. Given values are once, few, many or a class for expanded clones.

>few|TRGV9|TRGJ1/TRGJ2
TGTGCCTTGTGGCCCTTCCCGAGGGATTATAAGAAACTCTTT
CALWPFPRDYKKLF
>-|TRGV2|TRGJ1/TRGJ2
TGTGCCACCTACATTAAGAAACTCTTT
CATYIKKLF
>few|TRGV4|TRGJP1
TGTGCCACCTGGAATGGATGTTGGTTCAAGATATTT
CATWNGCWFKIF
>once|TRGV2|TRGJ1/TRGJ2
TGTGCCACCTGGGACGGGCCTGCGCTCTATAAGAAACTCTTT
CATWDGPALYKKLF
>few|TRGV2|TRGJP2
TGTGCCACCTGGGATGGATCCATTAGTGATTGGATCAAGACGTTT
CATWDGSISDWIKTF
>few|TRGV4|TRGJ1/TRGJ2
TGTGCCACCTGGAATGGTTTGGGGAATTATTATAAGAAACTCTTT
CATWNGLGNYYKKLF
>few|TRGV8|TRGJP2
TGTGCCACCTGGGTAGAGGGTAGTGATTGGATCAAGACGTTT
CATWVEGSDWIKTF
>few|TRGV3|TRGJP2
TGTGCCACCTGGGAACCAACTTTAACAAGTAGTGATTGGATCAAGACGTTT
CATWEPTLTSSDWIKTF
>few|TRGV5|TRGJ1/TRGJ2
TGTGCCACCTGGGACAGGCCTACGAATAAGAAACTCTTT
CATWDRPTNKKLF
>-|TRGV9|TRGJ1/TRGJ2
TGTGCCTTGTGGAAGGGGCATTATTATAAGAAACTCTTT
CALWKGHYYKKLF
>-|TRGV9|TRGJ1/TRGJ2
TGTGCCTTGTGGGAGGACCCGGGGAAGAAACTCTTT
CALWEDPGKKLF
>few|TRGV9|TRGJP
TGTGCCTTGTGGGAGGTGAGGCAAGAGTTGGGCAAAAAAATCAAGGTATTT
CALWEVRQELGKKIKVF
>medium-sized|TRGV9|TRGJ1/TRGJ2
TGTGCCTTGAATTATTATAAGAAACTCTTT
CALNYYKKLF
>few|TRGV4|TRGJ1/TRGJ2
TGTGCCACCTGGAAGGCTTATTATAAGAAACTCTTT
CATWKAYYKKLF
>-|TRGV8|TRGJ1/TRGJ2
TGTGCCACCTGGGTCCCACATAAGAAACTCTTT
CATWVPHKKLF
>-|TRGV4|TRGJ1/TRGJ2
TGTGCCACCTGGAATTCAGGGAAACTCTTT
CATWNSGKLF
>few|TRGV4|TRGJP1
TGTGCCACCTGGGATGGGCCGCCTGGTTGGTTCAAGATATTT
CATWDGPPGWFKIF
>-|TRGV3|TRGJP1
TGTGCCACCTGGGACAGGCCTGGTACCACTGGTTGGTTCAAGATATTT
CATWDRPGTTGWFKIF
>-|TRGV3|TRGJ1/TRGJ2
TGTGCCACCTGGGACCGCCCTCAAGTAGAATATAAGAAACTCTTT
CATWDRPQVEYKKLF
>-|TRGV2|TRGJP2
TGTGCCACCTGGATCCATAGTAGTGATTGGATCAAGACGTTT
CATWIHSSDWIKTF
>few|TRGV4|TRGJ1/TRGJ2
TGTGCCACCTGGGATGTATGGGCCCTAAAAAAGAAACTCTTT
CATWDVWALKKKLF
>few|TRGV4|TRGJ1/TRGJ2
TGTGCCACCTGGAATGAAAGGGGATATTATAAGAAGCTCTTT
CATWNERGYYKKLF
>-|TRGV9|TRGJP
TGTGCCTTGTGGCCCCCGGTGTTGGGCAAAAAAATAAAGGTATTT
CALWPPVLGKKIKVF
>-|TRGV4|TRGJ1/TRGJ2
TGTGCCACCTGGGATGGGCCCTGGAAACTCTTT
CATWDGPWKLF
>few|TRGV9|TRGJ1/TRGJ2
TGTGCCTTGTGGGAGCCACCCCCTTATTATAAGAAACTCTTT
CALWEPPPYYKKLF
>-|TRGV9|TRGJ1/TRGJ2
TGTGCCTTGTGGGACAACAGGAATTATTATAAGAAACTCTTT
CALWDNRNYYKKLF
>few|TRGV3|TRGJP2
TGTGCCACCTGGGACAGGAAGCCTAGTGATTGGATCAAGACGTTT
CATWDRKPSDWIKTF
>few|TRGV4|TRGJ1/TRGJ2
TGTGCCACCTGGGATGGGCGATCTGAACTCTTT
CATWDGRSELF
>-|TRGV5|TRGJ1/TRGJ2
TGTGCCACCTGGGACAGGCTCTTGTGGAAACTCTTT
CATWDRLLWKLF
>-|TRGV4|TRGJ1/TRGJ2
TGTGCCACCTGGAGCCCTTATTATAAGAAACTCTTT
CATWSPYYKKLF
>few|TRGV3|TRGJP2
TGTGCCACCTGGGACGTCTTGAGTGATTGGATCAAGACGTTT
CATWDVLSDWIKTF
>-|TRGV8|TRGJ1/TRGJ2
TGTGCCACCTGGGATAGTTGGTATAAGAAACTCTTT
CATWDSWYKKLF
>few|TRGV9|TRGJ1/TRGJ2
TGTGCCTTGTGGGAGGTCCCTTCAAAGAAACTCTTT
CALWEVPSKKLF
>-|TRGV4|TRGJP2
TGTGCCACCTGGAACGGCCGGAGTGGTGATTGGATCAAGACGTTT
CATWNGRSGDWIKTF
>-|TRGV4|TRGJP2
TGTGCCACCTGGGATGGGCCCGTTAGTGATTGGATCAAGACGTTT
CATWDGPVSDWIKTF